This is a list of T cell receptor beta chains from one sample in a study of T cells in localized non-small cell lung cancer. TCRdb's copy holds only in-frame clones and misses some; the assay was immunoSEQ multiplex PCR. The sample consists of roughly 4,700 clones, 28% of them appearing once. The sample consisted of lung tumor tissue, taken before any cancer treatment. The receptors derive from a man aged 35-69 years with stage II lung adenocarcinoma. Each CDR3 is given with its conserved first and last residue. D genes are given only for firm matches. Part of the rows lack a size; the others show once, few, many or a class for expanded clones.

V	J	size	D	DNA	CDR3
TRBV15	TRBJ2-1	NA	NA	TGTGCCACCAGCACGAGGGGGGCTCCTCGCCCTGAGCAGTTCTTC	CATSTRGAPRPEQFF
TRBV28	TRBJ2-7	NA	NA	TGTGCCAGCCCCAAACCGGGTTGGTACGCCGAGCAGTACTTC	CASPKPGWYAEQYF
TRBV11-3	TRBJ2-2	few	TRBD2	TGTGCCAGCAGCTTGGAACTCGGCGGGGGTTCGGGCGGGGAGCTGTTTTTT	CASSLELGGGSGGELFF
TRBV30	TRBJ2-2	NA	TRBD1	TGTGCCTGGCTAGGGACAGGGCACACCGGGGAGCTGTTTTTT	CAWLGTGHTGELFF
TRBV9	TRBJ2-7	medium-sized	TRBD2	TGTGCCAGCAGTGTATCTAGCGGGAGCCCCTACGAGCAGTACTTC	CASSVSSGSPYEQYF
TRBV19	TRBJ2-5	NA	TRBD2	TGTGCCAGTAGTATATCTGGCGGGAGGGCCGGGGGTAGGTCAGAGACCCAGTACTTC	CASSISGGRAGGRSETQYF
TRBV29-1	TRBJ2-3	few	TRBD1	TGCAGCTGGGGACAGCTCACAGATACGCAGTATTTT	CSWGQLTDTQYF
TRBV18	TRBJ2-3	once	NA	TGTGCCAGCTCACCCCGCTTGGATGATACGCAGTATTTT	CASSPRLDDTQYF
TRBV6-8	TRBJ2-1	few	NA	TGTGCCAGCAGTAAACAGGTCCCCAATGAGCAGTTCTTC	CASSKQVPNEQFF
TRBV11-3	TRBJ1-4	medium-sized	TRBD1	TGTGCCAGCAGCCCTTCGGACAGGGGGGAAAAACTGTTTTTT	CASSPSDRGEKLFF
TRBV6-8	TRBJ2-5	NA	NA	TGTGCCAGCAGTCCTGGGACCAGAGGAGGAGAGACCCAGTACTTC	CASSPGTRGGETQYF
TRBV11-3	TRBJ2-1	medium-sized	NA	TGTGCCAGCAGCTTAGTCGCAGCGGGCAGCTCCTACAATGAGCAGTTCTTC	CASSLVAAGSSYNEQFF
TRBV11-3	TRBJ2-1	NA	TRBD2	TGTGCCAGCAGCCCCGGGACTAGCGCGGATGAGCAGTTCTTC	CASSPGTSADEQFF
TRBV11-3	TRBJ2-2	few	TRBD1	TGTGCCAGCAGCCCACCCGGGACAGGGAACACCGGGGAGCTGTTTTTT	CASSPPGTGNTGELFF
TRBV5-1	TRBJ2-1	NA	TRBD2	TGCGCCAGCAGCGGTAGCGGGAGGGCCATTGAGCAGTTCTTC	CASSGSGRAIEQFF
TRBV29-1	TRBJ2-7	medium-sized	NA	TGCAGCGTTGAAGCCACGCCATTCTCCTACGAGCAGTACTTC	CSVEATPFSYEQYF
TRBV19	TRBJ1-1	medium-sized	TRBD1	TGTGCCAGTAGTAGGGGGACAGCCCGAAACACTGAAGCTTTCTTT	CASSRGTARNTEAFF
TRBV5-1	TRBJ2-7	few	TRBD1	TGCGCCAGCAGCAAGACAGGGGGGCTCTACGAGCAGTACTTC	CASSKTGGLYEQYF
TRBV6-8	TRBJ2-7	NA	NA	TGTGCCAGCCGGGACGCCATGAGAGAGCAGTACTTC	CASRDAMREQYF
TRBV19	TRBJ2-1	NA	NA	TGTGCCAGTAATCAGGGGAGGACCGATGAGCAGTTCTTC	CASNQGRTDEQFF
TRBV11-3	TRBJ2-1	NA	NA	TGTGCCAGCAGCGGTTATACTGGAGTGGGCTCCTACAATGAGCAGTTCTTC	CASSGYTGVGSYNEQFF
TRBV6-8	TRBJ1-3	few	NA	TGTGCCAGCAGTTACGCGAGAGGAGACTCTGGAAACACCATATATTTT	CASSYARGDSGNTIYF
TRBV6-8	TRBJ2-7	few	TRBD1	TGTGCCACAGATAGGGCAGGGGGATCCTACGAGCAGTACTTC	CATDRAGGSYEQYF
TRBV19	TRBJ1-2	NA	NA	TGTGCCAGTAGCTTACCGACACTCCAAGGACTACAGTGGGGCTACACCTTC	CASSLPTLQGLQWGYTF
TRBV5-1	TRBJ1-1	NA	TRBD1	TGCGCCAGCAGCTCGGGACAGCCGAACACTGAAGCTTTCTTT	CASSSGQPNTEAFF
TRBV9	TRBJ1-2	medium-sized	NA	TGTGCCAGCAGCGAGGGTTATAACTATGGCTACACCTTC	CASSEGYNYGYTF
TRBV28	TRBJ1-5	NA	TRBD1	TGTGCCAGCACCACCCGACAGGGAGGCAATCAGCCCCAGCATTTT	CASTTRQGGNQPQHF
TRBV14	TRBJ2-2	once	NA	TGTGCCAGCAGCCAGGGTGGCACCGGGGAGCTGTTTTTT	CASSQGGTGELFF
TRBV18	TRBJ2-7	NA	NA	TGTGCCAGCTCACGCCGCCTCTACGAGCAGTACTTC	CASSRRLYEQYF
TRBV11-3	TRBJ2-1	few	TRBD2	TGTGCCAGCAGCTCCCGTGGTTCGATGGGGGGGACCTACAATGAGCAGTTCTTC	CASSSRGSMGGTYNEQFF
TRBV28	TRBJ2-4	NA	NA	TGTGCCAGCAGTTCCCGGGAAAACATTCAGTACTTC	CASSSRENIQYF
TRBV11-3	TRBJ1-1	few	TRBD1	TGTGCCAGCAGCCCACAGGGGGCCGCGGACACTGAAGCTTTCTTT	CASSPQGAADTEAFF
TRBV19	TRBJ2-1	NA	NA	TGTGCCAGTAGTATGGGGGCGCGGATAGACTACAATGAGCAGTTCTTC	CASSMGARIDYNEQFF
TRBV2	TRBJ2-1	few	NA	TGTGCCAGCAGCATGGGGCTCTCCTACAATGAGCAGTTCTTC	CASSMGLSYNEQFF
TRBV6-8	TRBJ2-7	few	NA	TGTGCCAGTTCCGGGCTGCGACAGGCCTACGAGCAGTACTTC	CASSGLRQAYEQYF
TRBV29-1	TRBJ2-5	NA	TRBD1	TGCAGCGCACAGGACAGGGGGAAGACCCAGTACTTC	CSAQDRGKTQYF
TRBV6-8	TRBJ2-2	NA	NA	TGTGCCAGCACTGGAGGCAGGGCCCTCACCGGGGAGCTGTTTTTT	CASTGGRALTGELFF
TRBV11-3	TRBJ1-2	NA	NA	TGTGCCAGCAGCCTCCCCTGGGGGGACTATGGCTACACCTTC	CASSLPWGDYGYTF
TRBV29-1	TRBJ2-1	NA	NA	TGCAGCGTTGGACGGCAGGGGTGGGAGCAGTTCTTC	CSVGRQGWEQFF
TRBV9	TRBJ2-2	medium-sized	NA	TGTGCCAGCAGCCTAGGAGGGGGAAGGCCCGGGGAGCTGTTTTTT	CASSLGGGRPGELFF
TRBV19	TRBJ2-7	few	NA	TGTGCCAGTAGTAAAGCGGACACAATCTCCTACGAGCAGTACTTC	CASSKADTISYEQYF
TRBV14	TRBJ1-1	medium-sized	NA	TGTGCCAGCAGCCGGGGAGGGGGTGACACTGAAGCTTTCTTT	CASSRGGGDTEAFF
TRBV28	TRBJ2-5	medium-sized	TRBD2	TGTGCCAGCACCCTAGCGGGAGTGGAGACCCAGTACTTC	CASTLAGVETQYF
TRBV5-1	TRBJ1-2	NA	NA	TGCGCCAGCAGCTTGGAGTTGGCCCGGACGGGAGGCTACACCTTC	CASSLELARTGGYTF
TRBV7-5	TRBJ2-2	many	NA	TGTGCCAGCAGCTTAGCCCAACCGGGGGGGGAGCTGTTTTTT	CASSLAQPGGELFF
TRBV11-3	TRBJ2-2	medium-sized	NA	TGTGCCAGCAGCTTGGGCACTCATGGCACCGGGGAGCTGTTTTTT	CASSLGTHGTGELFF
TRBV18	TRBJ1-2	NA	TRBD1	TGTGCCAGCTCACCTATCTCGGGACAGCAAAAGAACTATGGCTACACCTTC	CASSPISGQQKNYGYTF